The TCR beta chain described here comes from a study of molecular identifiers for immune sequencing clone quantification. Study-wide background: In replicates, RNA from 20,000 or 100,000 naive CD8 cells was split five ways, four sequenced.

Libraries used about 20,000 to 1,100,000 sorted naive CD8 T cells and 10%, 30% or 50% RNA input. In TCRdb, the PCR reads were re-called with MiXCR into one record per CDR3 protein. The data contain 85,000 to 90,000 distinct CDR3 sequences, under 20% of them singletons. After removal of 4 bases from V and 7 bases from J, the junction contained 9 bases not matched to a gene. There are 16 residues in the CDR3. CDR1 and CDR2 (germline): SEHNR, FQNEAQ (reference sequence). Overall study findings and caveats: Spiked-in Jurkat TCR RNA corresponding to one cell was reported as detectable against approximately 900,000 naive cells.

This clonotype occurred many times. No antigen is known for it. This receptor was obtained from a human donor in good health. Some libraries in this study had Jurkat cell RNA spiked in. The rearrangement links TRBV7-9 to TRBJ2-2, with TRBD1 identical over 10 bases. The material sequenced was naive CD8+ T cells from blood, with Jurkat cell RNA spiked in. Subset noted: FACS-sorted CD8+CD4-CCR7+CD45RA+ naive T cells. Written as DNA, the CDR3 is TGTGCCAGCAGCTCCCTGACAGGGGGCGCTGGCGGGGAGCTGTTTTTT. Protein: CASSSLTGGAGGELFF.